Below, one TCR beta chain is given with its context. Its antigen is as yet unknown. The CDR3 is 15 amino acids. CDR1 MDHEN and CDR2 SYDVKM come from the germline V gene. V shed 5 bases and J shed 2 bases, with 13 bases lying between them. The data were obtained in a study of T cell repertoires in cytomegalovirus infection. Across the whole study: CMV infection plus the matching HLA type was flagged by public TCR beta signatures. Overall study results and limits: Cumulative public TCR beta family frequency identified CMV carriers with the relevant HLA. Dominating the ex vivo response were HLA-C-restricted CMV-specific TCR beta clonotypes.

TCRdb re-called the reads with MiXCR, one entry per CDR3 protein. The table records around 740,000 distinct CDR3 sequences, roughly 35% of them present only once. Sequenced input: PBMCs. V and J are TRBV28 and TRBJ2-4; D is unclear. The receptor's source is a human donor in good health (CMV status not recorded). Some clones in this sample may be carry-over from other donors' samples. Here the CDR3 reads CASSPTPETKNIQYF. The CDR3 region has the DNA TGTGCCAGCAGTCCCACGCCTGAAACCAAAAACATTCAGTACTTC.